These 8 T cell receptor beta chains were all obtained from the same sample, sequenced in a study of cytomegalovirus exposure and HLA in healthy donors. This table comes from immunoSEQ multiplex PCR, and its TCRdb copy is limited to in-frame clones, with some not included. The table includes around 56,000 clones, 85% to 90% detected once. Material for sequencing was PBMCs. The receptor source for this set is a woman aged 18-30 years in good health and CMV-seronegative.

The chain recombines TRBV9 with TRBJ2-3; 8 bases are a match to TRBD1. The germline CDR1 and CDR2 sequences are SGDLS and YYNGEE. This CDR3 region has 17 residues. V lost 3 bases, J lost 0 bases, and 9 bases stayed unmatched. Here the CDR3 DNA reads TGTGCCAGCAGCGCCAACCCGACAGGGGCTAGCACAGATACGCAGTATTTT. Protein: CASSANPTGASTDTQYF.

The chain is built from TRBV7-6 and TRBJ2-1; D remains ambiguous. CDR1 is SGHVS, CDR2 FNYEAQ, per germline. The CDR3 is made up of 14 amino acids. The V end was cut by 6 bases, the J end by 0 bases, with 9 bases between. CDR3 bases: TGTGCCAGCAGTTTCCCCGGCTCCTACAATGAGCAGTTCTTC. Its translation is CASSFPGSYNEQFF.

The chain is built from TRBV6-5 and TRBJ1-3; 9 bases are shared with TRBD1. The ends lost 6 bases at V and 1 base at J; junction bases unmatched: 4. The CDR3 length is 15 residues. CDR1 MNHEY and CDR2 SVGAGI come from the germline V gene. Here the CDR3 reads CASRGQGRSGNTIYF. CDR3 DNA sequence: TGTGCCAGCAGGGGACAGGGAAGGTCTGGAAACACCATATATTTT.

The chain links TRBV2 to TRBJ1-2; possible D gene TRBD1, 6 bases. The V gene lost 7 bases and the J gene lost 0 bases, with 12 bases spanning the gap. The CDR3 is made up of 14 amino acids. CDR1 is SNHLY, CDR2 FYNNEI, per germline. CDR3 bases: TGTGCCAGCAACTACAGGGTCGCTAACTATGGCTACACCTTC. It is translated as CASNYRVANYGYTF. Full variable domain (rest looked up from reference TRBV2 and TRBJ1-2): EPEVTQTPSHQVTQMGQEVILRCVPISNHLYFYWYRQILGQKVEFLVSFYNNEISEKSEIFDDQFSVERPDGSNFTLKIRSTKLEDSAMYFCASNYRVANYGYTFGSGTRLTVV.

The CDR3 spells CASSLVSDRSTEAFF. CDR3 DNA sequence: TGTGCCAGCAGCTTAGTTTCGGACAGGAGTACTGAAGCTTTCTTT. V gene TRBV7-8 combines with J gene TRBJ1-1; TRBD1 matches 7 bases. Germline loops: CDR1 SGHVS, CDR2 FQNEAQ. This CDR3 spans 15 amino acids. Trimming took 1 base from V and 5 from J; bases not matched to a gene: 7.

Comment on this clone: Other DNA sequences in the sample encode the same CDR3. The CDR3 nucleotides are TGCGCCAGCAGCTTGCGGAGCCGGGACAGGGGTTCACCCCTCCACTTT. Protein product: CASSLRSRDRGSPLHF. This chain links TRBV5-1 with TRBJ1-6, with TRBD1 matching 10 bases. V lost 1 base, J lost 9 bases, and 7 bases stayed unmatched. CDR1 SGHRS and CDR2 YFSETQ come from the germline V gene. CDR3 length: 16 residues.

The rearrangement joins TRBV7-9 to TRBJ2-1, with TRBD2 matching 13 bases. CDR1 is SEHNR, CDR2 FQNEAQ, per germline (reference sequence). The J segment lost 3 bases and the V segment lost 3 bases, leaving 2 bases of the junction unmatched. The CDR3 spans 16 residues. The CDR3 spells CASSFGTSGVYNEQFF. DNA for the CDR3: TGTGCCAGCAGCTTTGGGACTAGCGGGGTCTACAATGAGCAGTTCTTC.

V and J are TRBV11-2 and TRBJ2-1; TRBD1 agrees at 9 bases. Losses at the gene ends were 4 bases for V and 4 bases for J; bases not matched to a gene: 5. The CDR3 has 15 residues. Germline values: CDR1 SGHAT, CDR2 FQNNGV. For the CDR3, the DNA is TGTGCCAGCAGCTCGGGACAGGGCGTATACAATGAGCAGTTCTTC. This gives the protein CASSSGQGVYNEQFF.